This T cell receptor (beta chain) was identified during a study of glioma-infiltrating T cells. General study findings and limits: Gliomas, especially low-grade, showed above-expected tissue-blood divergence; non-neoplastic patients showed below. Only very few CDR3 sequences appeared in both tissue and blood.

In this sample, this clonotype is medium-sized. Its antigen is not known. The iRepertoire nested amplicon-rescue multiplex PCR amplified TCR alpha and beta CDR3s from RNA. One-step reverse transcription and amplification started from around 100-400 ng of tissue mRNA or PBMC total RNA. TCRdb re-analysed the multiplex PCR reads in MiXCR, keeping a single row per CDR3 protein. Of about 1,800 distinct CDR3 sequences detected, about 30% appear once; the ten largest clones hold around a third. This CDR3 spans 16 amino acids. V was clipped by 4 bases and J by 4 bases; unmatched bases: 7. Germline CDR1 reads SEHNR; CDR2 reads FQNEAQ (reference sequence).

The receptor's source is a human donor with low-grade glioma or glioblastoma, undergoing nonglioma brain surgery, or in good health (not recorded which). Input material: glioma tissue, nonneoplastic brain tissue, or PBMCs (not recorded which). The gene calls are TRBV7-9 and TRBJ1-5, with 10 bases matching TRBD1. This CDR3 reads CASSSTGQGRNQPQHF. DNA for the CDR3: TGTGCCAGCAGCTCGACGGGACAGGGGCGGAATCAGCCCCAGCATTTT.